A selection of T cell receptor beta chains follows, all from one sample in a study of blood T cell repertoires in COVID-19. The data were produced by immunoSEQ multiplex PCR, yet TCRdb's version contains in-frame clones alone and is incomplete. The repertoire includes about 170,000 clones, 85% to 90% of them detected once, and around 6.6% sits in the top ten. The specimen sequenced was peripheral blood. These receptors all come from a man between 50 and 59 years old with active or convalescent COVID-19. Both conserved end residues are part of each CDR3. Fields, in order: D gene, J gene, clone size, CDR3 length, V gene, CDR3 protein, CDR3 DNA. A D gene is named only where the DNA matches it firmly. Clone sizes are given selectively: once, few, many, or a class where the clone is expanded.

D: -
J: TRBJ1-2
size: -
length: 14
V: TRBV18
CDR3: CASSTGTPNYGYTF
DNA: TGTGCCAGTTCAACGGGAACACCTAACTATGGCTACACCTTC

D: TRBD2
J: TRBJ2-1
size: -
length: 15
V: TRBV19
CDR3: CASSIGTSGRNEQFF
DNA: TGTGCCAGTAGTATCGGGACTAGCGGGAGAAATGAGCAGTTCTTC

D: -
J: TRBJ2-5
size: -
length: 13
V: TRBV6-5
CDR3: CASSYSQQETQYF
DNA: TGTGCCAGCAGTTACTCCCAGCAAGAGACCCAGTACTTC

D: TRBD1
J: TRBJ1-1
size: once
length: 12
V: TRBV6-4
CDR3: CASSDSQGEAFF
DNA: TGTGCCAGCAGTGACTCACAGGGGGAAGCTTTCTTT

D: -
J: TRBJ1-3
size: -
length: 16
V: TRBV6-6
CDR3: CASSYGQTTTGNTIYF
DNA: TGTGCCAGCAGTTACGGACAGACCACAACTGGAAACACCATATATTTT

D: TRBD1
J: TRBJ2-1
size: -
length: 16
V: TRBV24-1
CDR3: CATSDVTGGSYNEQFF
DNA: TGTGCCACCAGTGATGTAACAGGGGGCTCCTACAATGAGCAGTTCTTC

D: -
J: TRBJ1-1
size: -
length: 11
V: TRBV20-1
CDR3: CRPAGNTEAFF
DNA: TGCAGGCCGGCAGGGAACACTGAAGCTTTCTTT

D: -
J: TRBJ2-1
size: -
length: 13
V: TRBV6-6
CDR3: CASSVQGINEQFF
DNA: TGTGCCAGCAGCGTACAGGGCATCAATGAGCAGTTCTTC

D: TRBD1
J: TRBJ2-2
size: -
length: 16
V: TRBV4-3
CDR3: CASSLSGTGTTGELFF
DNA: TGCGCCAGCAGCTTATCCGGGACAGGGACCACCGGGGAGCTGTTTTTT

D: -
J: TRBJ2-3
size: few
length: 16
V: TRBV24-1
CDR3: CATSDRGLWGTDTQYF
DNA: TGTGCCACCAGTGATAGGGGGTTATGGGGCACAGATACGCAGTATTTT

D: -
J: TRBJ1-6
size: few
length: 15
V: TRBV5-4
CDR3: CASSLGTTANSPLHF
DNA: TGTGCCAGCAGCTTGGGTACGACAGCCAATTCACCCCTCCACTTT

D: -
J: TRBJ2-7
size: -
length: 15
V: TRBV21-1
CDR3: CASSKWGQVKYEQYF
DNA: TGTGCCAGCAGCAAATGGGGACAGGTCAAGTACGAGCAGTACTTC

D: -
J: TRBJ1-1
size: -
length: 13
V: TRBV20-1
CDR3: CSASRVMNTEAFF
DNA: TGCAGTGCCAGTCGGGTCATGAACACTGAAGCTTTCTTT

D: -
J: TRBJ1-2
size: few
length: 14
V: TRBV6-1
CDR3: CASSDIGQNYGYTF
DNA: TGTGCCAGCAGTGATATTGGGCAGAACTATGGCTACACCTTC

D: TRBD1
J: TRBJ2-7
size: -
length: 16
V: TRBV7-9
CDR3: CASSLAGTGQTYEQYF
DNA: TGTGCCAGCAGCTTAGCGGGGACAGGGCAAACCTACGAGCAGTACTTC

D: TRBD1
J: TRBJ2-7
size: -
length: 14
V: TRBV6-1
CDR3: CASSERDRPYEQYF
DNA: TGTGCCAGCAGTGAAAGGGACAGACCCTACGAGCAGTACTTC

D: -
J: TRBJ1-1
size: -
length: 12
V: TRBV6-1
CDR3: CASSEARLEAFF
DNA: TGTGCCAGCAGTGAAGCGCGGCTTGAAGCTTTCTTT

D: -
J: TRBJ2-2
size: -
length: 16
V: TRBV24-1
CDR3: CATSDTLQGGGGELFF
DNA: TGTGCCACCAGTGATACGCTACAGGGAGGGGGCGGGGAGCTGTTTTTT

D: -
J: TRBJ2-1
size: -
length: 12
V: TRBV2
CDR3: CASSTGFNEQFF
DNA: TGTGCCAGCAGTACAGGGTTCAATGAGCAGTTCTTC

D: TRBD2
J: TRBJ2-5
size: -
length: 16
V: TRBV5-4
CDR3: CASSDASGAPQETQYF
DNA: TGTGCCAGCAGCGACGCTAGCGGGGCGCCCCAAGAGACCCAGTACTTC

D: TRBD1
J: TRBJ1-4
size: -
length: 19
V: TRBV5-4
CDR3: CASSLAYGTGGYRNEKLFF
DNA: TGTGCCAGCAGCTTGGCGTACGGGACAGGGGGTTACCGGAATGAAAAACTGTTTTTT

D: TRBD1
J: TRBJ1-4
size: -
length: 16
V: TRBV24-1
CDR3: CATSDGFSTGGGKLFF
DNA: TGTGCCACCAGTGATGGTTTTAGCACAGGGGGCGGAAAACTGTTTTTT

D: -
J: TRBJ2-5
size: few
length: 13
V: TRBV18
CDR3: CASSPGRKETQYF
DNA: TGTGCCAGCTCACCAGGCCGTAAAGAGACCCAGTACTTC

D: TRBD2
J: TRBJ2-2
size: -
length: 17
V: TRBV7-3
CDR3: CASSPGTRGSLTGELFF
DNA: TGTGCCAGCAGTCCCGGGACTAGGGGTTCCCTTACCGGGGAGCTGTTTTTT

D: -
J: TRBJ1-2
size: -
length: 15
V: TRBV6-5
CDR3: CASYKGGAFNYGYTF
DNA: TGTGCCAGCTATAAGGGGGGGGCGTTTAACTATGGCTACACCTTC

D: TRBD2
J: TRBJ2-7
size: -
length: 15
V: TRBV5-4
CDR3: CASSSYSTSGNEQYF
DNA: TGTGCCAGCAGCTCCTATTCGACTAGCGGGAACGAGCAGTACTTC

D: TRBD2
J: TRBJ2-3
size: -
length: 20
V: TRBV5-1
CDR3: CASSFSPGLAGGPRTDTQYF
DNA: TGCGCCAGCAGCTTCTCACCGGGACTAGCGGGGGGGCCGCGCACAGATACGCAGTATTTT

D: TRBD1
J: TRBJ1-4
size: -
length: 14
V: TRBV7-2
CDR3: CASSRQGAVEKLFF
DNA: TGTGCCAGCAGCAGACAGGGGGCGGTTGAAAAACTGTTTTTT

D: TRBD1
J: TRBJ2-7
size: -
length: 13
V: TRBV2
CDR3: CANRDREALEQYF
DNA: TGTGCCAACCGGGACAGGGAGGCCCTCGAGCAGTACTTC

D: -
J: TRBJ2-7
size: -
length: 15
V: TRBV5-4
CDR3: CASSLSRDWDYEQYF
DNA: TGTGCCAGCAGCTTGTCACGGGACTGGGACTACGAGCAGTACTTC

D: -
J: TRBJ1-3
size: -
length: 15
V: TRBV27
CDR3: CASSPLTTSGNTIYF
DNA: TGTGCCAGCAGCCCCCTGACAACTTCTGGAAACACCATATATTTT

D: -
J: TRBJ2-5
size: -
length: 14
V: TRBV2
CDR3: CASRVSPVHETQYF
DNA: TGTGCCAGCAGAGTCTCGCCGGTTCATGAGACCCAGTACTTC

D: -
J: TRBJ1-6
size: -
length: 15
V: TRBV6-5
CDR3: CASSYSKGGHSPLHF
DNA: TGTGCCAGCAGTTACTCGAAAGGGGGTCATTCACCCCTCCACTTT

D: TRBD1
J: TRBJ1-1
size: -
length: 16
V: TRBV25-1
CDR3: CASSEWTGGDGTEAFF
DNA: TGTGCCAGCAGTGAATGGACAGGGGGCGACGGCACTGAAGCTTTCTTT

D: -
J: TRBJ2-7
size: once
length: 13
V: TRBV7-2
CDR3: CASSYSGFGEQYF
DNA: TGTGCCAGCAGCTATTCGGGTTTCGGCGAGCAGTACTTC

D: TRBD1
J: TRBJ2-5
size: -
length: 13
V: TRBV6-6
CDR3: CASRGQGRETQYF
DNA: TGTGCCAGCAGGGGACAGGGGAGGGAGACCCAGTACTTC

D: TRBD2
J: TRBJ2-2
size: -
length: 16
V: TRBV24-1
CDR3: CATSVSGTSVAGELFF
DNA: TGTGCCACCAGTGTCTCCGGGACTAGCGTTGCCGGGGAGCTGTTTTTT

D: -
J: TRBJ1-2
size: -
length: 13
V: TRBV28
CDR3: CASSRGGGYGYTF
DNA: TGTGCCAGCAGCAGGGGAGGGGGCTATGGCTACACCTTC

D: -
J: TRBJ2-5
size: -
length: 12
V: TRBV5-1
CDR3: CASSLAFETQYF
DNA: TGCGCCAGCAGCTTGGCTTTCGAGACCCAGTACTTC

D: TRBD1
J: TRBJ1-2
size: -
length: 13
V: TRBV20-1
CDR3: CSASVPGGYGYTF
DNA: TGCAGTGCTAGTGTCCCAGGGGGTTATGGCTACACCTTC

D: TRBD1
J: TRBJ2-5
size: -
length: 14
V: TRBV24-1
CDR3: CATSATGDKETQYF
DNA: TGTGCCACCAGTGCTACAGGGGATAAAGAGACCCAGTACTTC

D: TRBD1
J: TRBJ2-6
size: -
length: 16
V: TRBV4-3
CDR3: CASSAQGAQGANVLTF
DNA: TGCGCCAGCAGCGCACAGGGGGCGCAAGGGGCCAACGTCCTGACTTTC